The entry below describes one TCR beta chain. Its antigen remains unknown. The sample originates from a study of blood T cells in healthy people across ages. J lost 3 bases, V lost 4 bases, and 6 bases had no gene match. Germline CDR1 reads SGHAT; CDR2 reads FQNNGV. This CDR3 region has 15 residues. Whole-study findings and limits: It was not possible, with unsorted PBMCs, to conclusively compare naive and antigen-experienced cells.

It was with a sample-barcoded 5' primer and a J-beta primer mix that a second PCR of roughly 6 to 12 cycles was run. A template-switch adaptor that had 12 random nucleotides put a tag on each cDNA molecule. Per sample, CDR3-containing paired-end reads numbered at least 3 million. TCRdb passed the 5' RACE reads through MiXCR, listing each CDR3 protein once. This sample carries roughly 2 million distinct CDR3 sequences, roughly 50% of them seen once, and the ten largest clones take about 2.1%. Donors each provided about 10 milliliters of peripheral blood. This rearrangement joins TRBV11-2 to TRBJ2-3, with 8 nucleotides matching TRBD2. Material: blood. The receptor was derived from a woman between 35 and 50 years old in good health. CDR3 residues: CASSSQLAATDTQYF. In nucleotides, the CDR3 is TGTGCCAGCAGCTCCCAACTAGCGGCGACAGATACGCAGTATTTT.